This T cell receptor beta chain came from a study of technical replicates of blood from a few donors. Clones were read by immunoSEQ multiplex PCR, and TCRdb kept only the in-frame ones, dropping some. This table has 100,000 or so clones, nearly 96% appearing once. V shed 4 bases, J shed 6 bases, and the junction held 12 bases outside the gene matches. This CDR3 is 16 amino acids long. Germline CDR1 reads SGHVS; CDR2 reads FNYEAQ. The chain has TRBV7-6 and TRBJ1-1; TRBD1 matches at 9 bases. The sample was T cells isolated from PBMCs. This receptor was taken from a human donor in good health. The CDR3 protein is CASSSNLGQGYSEAFF. CDR3 nucleotides: TGTGCCAGCAGCTCGAACCTGGGACAGGGATATTCTGAAGCTTTCTTT.